The sequence of this T cell receptor (beta chain) was determined in a study of cytomegalovirus exposure and HLA in healthy donors. Per germline, CDR1 MNHEY and CDR2 SVGAGI. The CDR3 has 13 amino acids. This PCR relied on a set of 60 Vbeta primers and 13 Jbeta primers. Method: immunoSEQ multiplex PCR; TCRdb's copy keeps in-frame clones and lacks some. The data contain about 190,000 clones, roughly 73% of them singletons. For this clone: Relative to the germline gene, one junction end is altered; a read error may explain this.

The chain employs TRBV6-5 and TRBJ1-5, with TRBD1 as a possible D gene (5 bases). This receptor was identified in a woman aged 25-40 years in good health and CMV-seropositive. Material for sequencing was PBMCs. CDR3 sequence reads: CASSDSGGQPQHF. As DNA, the CDR3 is TGTGCCAGCAGTGACTCCGGGGGTCAGCCCCAGCATTTT.